This T cell receptor beta chain is from a study of T cells in localized non-small cell lung cancer. For this clone: What it binds is not known. An end of the junction does not agree with germline; a read error may underlie this.

The CDR3 is made up of 12 amino acids. Germline CDR1 is SEHNR and CDR2 is FQNEAQ (reference sequence). The study's findings and limits: Tumor trailed uninvolved adjacent lung in T cell clonality, which peaked there. Median detection of top 100 tumor clones in adjacent lung was about 52 clones.

Sequencing was performed with immunoSEQ multiplex PCR; in TCRdb, only in-frame clones are kept and a portion is missing. This sample carries roughly 89,000 clones, around 90% of them seen once, and the ten largest clones take approximately 4%. This receptor was taken from a woman aged 35-70 years with stage II squamous cell lung carcinoma. The sequencing used PBMCs, collected before any cancer treatment. The rearrangement joins TRBV7-9 to TRBJ1-2, with unresolved D. The CDR3 nucleotides read TGTGCCAGCAGCCGGGTGGGGTCCCCTGGCGCCTTC. Translation gives CASSRVGSPGAF.